This TCR beta chain originates from a study of blood T cell repertoires in COVID-19. In the source study's methods: Quantification of nucleated cells was approximated via reference gene primer amplification. Data came from immunoSEQ multiplex PCR; TCRdb stores just in-frame clones and leaves some out. That table supplies the V and J calls and clone size; D and trimming were determined from the DNA. The data hold a few hundred thousand clones, with about 87% observed a single time. From germline, CDR1 is MNHEY and CDR2 SMNVEV (reference sequence). V was pared by 6 bases and J by 8 bases, with 11 bases of the junction left unmatched. This CDR3 region has 15 residues.

The chain is built from TRBV27 and TRBJ2-1, with 9 bases identical to TRBD1. The sequencing input was peripheral blood. This clonotype was obtained from a woman in her sixties or seventies with COVID-19, enrolled during active disease. In DNA form, the CDR3 reads TGTGCCAGCAGACCCACGCACAGGGGGCCGGATGAGCAGTTCTTC. This translates into CASRPTHRGPDEQFF.